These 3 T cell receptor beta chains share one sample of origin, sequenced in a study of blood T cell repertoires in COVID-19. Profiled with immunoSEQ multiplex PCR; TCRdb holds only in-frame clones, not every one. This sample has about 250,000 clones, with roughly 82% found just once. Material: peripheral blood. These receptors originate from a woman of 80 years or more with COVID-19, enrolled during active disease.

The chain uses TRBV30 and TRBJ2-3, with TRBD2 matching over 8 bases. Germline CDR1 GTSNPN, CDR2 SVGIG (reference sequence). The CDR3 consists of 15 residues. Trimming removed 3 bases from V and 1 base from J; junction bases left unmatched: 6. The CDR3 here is CAWRRRGGGTDTQYF. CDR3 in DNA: TGTGCCTGGAGGCGACGGGGGGGCGGCACAGATACGCAGTATTTT.

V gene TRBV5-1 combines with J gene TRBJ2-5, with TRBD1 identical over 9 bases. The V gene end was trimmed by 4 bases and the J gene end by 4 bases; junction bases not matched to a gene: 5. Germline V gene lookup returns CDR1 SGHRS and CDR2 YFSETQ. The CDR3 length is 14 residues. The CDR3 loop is CASSQQGAAETQYF. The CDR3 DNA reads TGCGCCAGCAGCCAACAGGGGGCGGCAGAGACCCAGTACTTC.

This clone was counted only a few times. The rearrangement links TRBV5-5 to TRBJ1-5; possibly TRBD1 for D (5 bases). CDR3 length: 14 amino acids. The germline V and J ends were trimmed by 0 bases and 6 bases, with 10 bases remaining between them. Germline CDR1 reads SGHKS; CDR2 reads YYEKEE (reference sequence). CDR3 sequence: CASSLGMGGQPQHF. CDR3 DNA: TGTGCCAGCAGCTTGGGGATGGGGGGTCAGCCCCAGCATTTT.